Presented here are 25 T cell receptor beta chains from one specimen sequenced in a study of CD8 T cells in Susac syndrome (dated by TCRdb to between 2018 and 2020). The library was made by the immunoSEQ multiplex PCR assay. RNA was extracted using the RNeasy kit, and roughly 0.45 to 1 microgram was reverse transcribed with random hexamers. TCRdb trimmed public reads at Q25 via fastp, called clones via MiXCR and kept in-frame beta chains. One record per CDR3 amino acid sequence lists the most common genes and DNA. In this sample the table shows under 200,000 distinct CDR3 sequences, 85% to 95% of which occur a single time. The ten largest account for approximately 0.11% of the sample. The source material was CD4+ T cells from PBMCs. The receptors were sampled from a human donor with Susac syndrome.

The V call is TRBV9, the J call TRBJ2-3; D is ambiguous. The V and J ends lost 0 bases and 5 bases respectively, with 4 bases between them. The CDR3 runs 12 residues. The germline V gene has CDR1 SGDLS and CDR2 YYNGEE. The CDR3 bases are TGTGCCAGCAGCGTAGATCAAGATACGCAGTATTTT. Residues: CASSVDQDTQYF. The complete variable domain, with remaining parts taken from reference TRBV9 and TRBJ2-3, reads DSGVTQTPKHLITATGQRVTLRCSPRSGDLSVYWYQQSLDQGLQFLIQYYNGEERAKGNILERFSAQQFPDLHSELNLSSLELGDSALYFCASSVDQDTQYFGPGTRLTVL.

The V call is TRBV12-3 or TRBV12-4, the J call TRBJ1-1; maybe TRBD1 (6 bases). Trimming shortened V by 5 bases and J by 3 bases, and 16 bases separated the two germline ends. The CDR3 length is 15 residues. CDR3 loop: CASSISGAADTEAFF. Here the CDR3 DNA reads TGTGCCAGCAGTATCTCGGGGGCAGCGGACACTGAAGCTTTCTTT.

The V call is TRBV5-6, the J call TRBJ2-2; D may be TRBD2 (5 bases). The CDR3 has 15 amino acids. Germline values: CDR1 SGHDT, CDR2 YYEEEE. V dropped 4 bases and J dropped 3 bases, with 13 bases sitting between them. DNA of the CDR3: TGTGCCAGCAGCCTACCCTGGGGAGACACCGGGGAGCTGTTTTTT. Protein sequence: CASSLPWGDTGELFF.

The chain links TRBV7-2 to TRBJ2-3; TRBD1 matches 8 bases. CDR1 and CDR2 from the germline V gene are SGHTA and FQGNSA. The V segment lost 5 bases and the J segment 7 bases; nucleotides outside the gene matches: 8. The CDR3 consists of 14 residues. The CDR3: CASSQNRGANTQYF. CDR3 nucleotide sequence: TGTGCCAGCAGCCAAAACAGGGGGGCGAATACGCAGTATTTT.

The chain employs TRBV19 and TRBJ2-1; tentative D call: TRBD1 (6 bases). From germline, CDR1 is LNHDA and CDR2 SQIVND (reference sequence). The CDR3 contains 14 residues. Trimming pared 3 bases from V and 4 bases from J, leaving 10 bases between. CDR3 loop: CASSIRTVYNEQFF. CDR3 DNA: TGTGCCAGTAGTATCAGGACAGTTTACAATGAGCAGTTCTTC.

The J gene is TRBJ1-1, the V gene TRBV29-1; possibly TRBD1 for D (5 bases). The germline V and J ends were trimmed by 2 bases and 2 bases, with 9 bases remaining between them. This CDR3 is 13 amino acids long. CDR1 and CDR2 from the germline V gene are SQVTM and ANQGSEA. DNA for the CDR3: TGCAGCGTTGAATACCAGGGTAACACTGAAGCTTTCTTT. Translating it yields CSVEYQGNTEAFF.

The chain has TRBV20-1 and TRBJ1-4; 7 nucleotides match TRBD1. In germline, CDR1 is DFQATT, CDR2 SNEGSKA (reference sequence). With 5 bases clipped from V and 3 bases from J, the junction kept 6 bases outside the gene matches. The CDR3 covers 14 residues. DNA of the CDR3: TGCAGTGCTGGTTTCGGGACAGCTAATGAAAAACTGTTTTTT. Translating it yields CSAGFGTANEKLFF.

The rearrangement links TRBV7-2 to TRBJ2-7; D may be TRBD1 (6 bases). V dropped 1 base and J dropped 5 bases, with 12 bases sitting between them. The germline gives CDR1 SGHTA, CDR2 FQGNSA. The CDR3 runs to 14 residues. This chain's CDR3 is CASSLDGRGDEQYF. Here the CDR3 DNA reads TGTGCCAGCAGCTTAGACGGCAGGGGCGACGAGCAGTACTTC.

This clonotype was recorded only once. The rearrangement uses TRBV20-1 and TRBJ2-3; D unresolved. The CDR3 runs to 15 residues. Germline assignment: CDR1 DFQATT and CDR2 SNEGSKA (reference sequence). V lost 3 bases and J lost 0, with 13 bases in between. The CDR3, as DNA: TGCAGTGCTAGGCTCCCCTCGCGAAGCACAGATACGCAGTATTTT. Translating it yields CSARLPSRSTDTQYF.

This clonotype was picked up one time. The V gene is TRBV12-3 or TRBV12-4, the J gene TRBJ1-1; 8 bases match TRBD1. This CDR3 is 16 amino acids long. J gave up 1 base and V 3 bases, and 7 bases lay outside the gene matches. The CDR3 region is CASSFRAQGANTEAFF. For the CDR3, the DNA is TGTGCCAGCAGTTTCCGTGCGCAGGGGGCGAACACTGAAGCTTTCTTT.

Comment on this clonotype: The junction differs from germline at one of its ends, possibly a read error. The genes are TRBV7-7 and TRBJ2-5, with unresolved D. Germline CDR1 reads SSHAT; CDR2 reads FNYEAQ (reference sequence). The CDR3 sequence is 14 residues long. This CDR3 is CASSPNGLKETQYF. In DNA form, the CDR3 reads TGTGCTAGCAGCCCGAATGGGTTGAAAGAGACCCAGTACTTC.

The chain has TRBV15 and TRBJ2-5; D is possibly TRBD2 (5 bases). CDR1 LNHNV and CDR2 YYDKDF come from the germline V gene (reference sequence). V lost 1 base and J 3 bases, leaving 12 bases between the germline ends. The length of the CDR3 is 15 residues. The CDR3 nucleotides are TGTGCCACCAGCAGAGCCCTAGACTATGAAGAGACCCAGTACTTC. The encoded protein is CATSRALDYEETQYF. Combining the CDR3 with reference TRBV15 and TRBJ2-5 gives the whole variable domain DAMVIQNPRYQVTQFGKPVTLSCSQTLNHNVMYWYQQKSSQAPKLLFHYYDKDFNNEADTPDNFQSRRPNTSFCFLDIRSPGLGDTAMYLCATSRALDYEETQYFGPGTRLLVL.

V and J are TRBV12-3 or TRBV12-4 and TRBJ2-5, with D unclear. This CDR3 contains 13 residues. V lost 6 bases, J lost 3 bases, and 11 bases lay in between. The CDR3 loop is CASSPDTEETQYF. The CDR3 nucleotides read TGTGCCAGCAGCCCCGACACCGAAGAGACCCAGTACTTC.

The chain recombines TRBV10-3 with TRBJ2-1; TRBD2 might be the D (5 bases). The CDR3 totals 12 residues. The V and J ends lost 2 bases and 15 bases respectively, with 14 bases between them. Germline CDR1 is ENHRY and CDR2 is SYGVKD. The CDR3 DNA follows: TGTGCCATCAGTGAGCCCGGGAAGGCTGGGTTCTTC. As protein: CAISEPGKAGFF.

This chain connects TRBV5-1 to TRBJ2-1; the D gene is possibly TRBD2 (5 bases). V was trimmed by 6 bases and J by 9 bases, leaving 16 bases between them. This CDR3 spans 13 amino acids. The germline V gene encodes CDR1 SGHRS and CDR2 YFSETQ. CDR3 loop: CASIPRAGSEQFF. The DNA for the CDR3 is TGCGCCAGCATCCCGCGGGCAGGAAGTGAGCAGTTCTTC.

The V gene is TRBV15, the J gene TRBJ1-5; the D is unclear. The germline gives CDR1 LNHNV, CDR2 YYDKDF (reference sequence). The CDR3 covers 14 residues. V was trimmed by 3 bases and J by 1 base, leaving 7 bases between them. The CDR3 DNA reads TGTGCCACCAGCAGGGTTAACAGCAATCAGCCCCAGCATTTT. Protein product: CATSRVNSNQPQHF.

The chain has TRBV30 and TRBJ1-3; the D gene is possibly TRBD1 (5 bases). V was cut by 2 bases and J by 1 base, with 9 bases left in between. The germline V gene has CDR1 GTSNPN and CDR2 SVGIG (reference sequence). This CDR3 is built from 14 residues. The CDR3 DNA reads TGTGCCTGGAGTACCGGGACGTCTGGAAACACCATATATTTT. Amino acid sequence: CAWSTGTSGNTIYF.

J is TRBJ2-5 and V is TRBV2, with 12 bases matching TRBD1. Trimming took 6 bases from V and 5 from J; bases not matched to a gene: 7. Germline CDR1 and CDR2: SNHLY and FYNNEI. The CDR3 extends over 15 amino acids. The CDR3 here is CASRGTGGSLETQYF. CDR3 DNA sequence: TGTGCCAGCAGAGGGACAGGGGGCTCTTTGGAGACCCAGTACTTC. Variable domain in full (rest from reference TRBV2 and TRBJ2-5): EPEVTQTPSHQVTQMGQEVILRCVPISNHLYFYWYRQILGQKVEFLVSFYNNEISEKSEIFDDQFSVERPDGSNFTLKIRSTKLEDSAMYFCASRGTGGSLETQYFGPGTRLLVL.

J is TRBJ2-2 and V is TRBV20-1; tentative D call: TRBD2 (6 bases). The CDR3 covers 17 residues. CDR1 and CDR2 (germline): DFQATT, SNEGSKA (reference sequence). The V gene lost 0 bases and the J gene lost 0 bases, with 14 bases spanning the gap. CDR3 sequence reads: CSARDSGRGANTGELFF. CDR3 nucleotides: TGCAGTGCTAGAGACTCCGGGCGGGGAGCGAACACCGGGGAGCTGTTTTTT.

This clonotype was seen once. The V call is TRBV7-2, the J call TRBJ2-5; D gene uncertain. Germline V gene sequence: CDR1 SGHTA, CDR2 FQGNSA. This CDR3 region has 13 residues. Trimming took 5 bases from V and 6 from J, leaving 13 bases between them. The CDR3 is CASSDSFTQTQYF. In nucleotides, the CDR3 is TGTGCCAGCAGCGATAGCTTCACCCAGACCCAGTACTTC.

CDR3 amino acids: CSALGRGSEAFF. The CDR3 DNA sequence: TGCAGTGCCCTGGGGAGGGGCTCTGAAGCTTTCTTT. The V call is TRBV20-1, the J call TRBJ1-1, with D maybe TRBD1 (5 bases). Deletions cut 6 bases from V and 6 bases from J, with 14 bases between. CDR3 length: 12 amino acids. Germline lookup yields CDR1 DFQATT and CDR2 SNEGSKA (reference sequence).

This rearrangement joins TRBV7-6 to TRBJ2-5; tentative D call: TRBD2 (6 bases). The germline V gene has CDR1 SGHVS and CDR2 FNYEAQ. The CDR3 consists of 14 residues. Trimming took off 1 base at V and 5 bases at J, with 11 bases between the two ends. CDR3 in amino acids: CASSLGGRTETQYF. The CDR3 DNA sequence: TGTGCCAGCAGCTTAGGGGGGAGGACGGAGACCCAGTACTTC.

The chain carries TRBV2 and TRBJ2-3; 13 bases align to TRBD2. The V segment lost 10 bases and the J segment 5 bases; nucleotides outside the gene matches: 6. In germline, CDR1 is SNHLY, CDR2 FYNNEI. The CDR3 is 14 amino acids. The CDR3 bases are TGTGCCACTTCACTAGCGGGGGGGGAAGATACGCAGTATTTT. Its protein is CATSLAGGEDTQYF.

V is TRBV13 and J is TRBJ2-1; maybe TRBD2 (6 bases). This CDR3 spans 16 amino acids. Per the germline V gene, CDR1 is PRHDT and CDR2 is FYEKMQ (reference sequence). Deletions cut 2 bases from V and 0 bases from J, with 11 bases between. The CDR3 is CASSLWRASSYNEQFF. The CDR3 bases are TGTGCCAGCAGCTTATGGAGGGCCAGCTCCTACAATGAGCAGTTCTTC.

The V call is TRBV29-1, the J call TRBJ2-7; D gene ambiguous. CDR1 and CDR2 (germline): SQVTM, ANQGSEA. The CDR3 extends over 12 amino acids. The V gene lost 4 bases and the J gene lost 2 bases, with 9 bases spanning the gap. The CDR3 sequence: CSVVWTAYEQYF. CDR3 DNA: TGCAGCGTTGTCTGGACGGCCTACGAGCAGTACTTC.